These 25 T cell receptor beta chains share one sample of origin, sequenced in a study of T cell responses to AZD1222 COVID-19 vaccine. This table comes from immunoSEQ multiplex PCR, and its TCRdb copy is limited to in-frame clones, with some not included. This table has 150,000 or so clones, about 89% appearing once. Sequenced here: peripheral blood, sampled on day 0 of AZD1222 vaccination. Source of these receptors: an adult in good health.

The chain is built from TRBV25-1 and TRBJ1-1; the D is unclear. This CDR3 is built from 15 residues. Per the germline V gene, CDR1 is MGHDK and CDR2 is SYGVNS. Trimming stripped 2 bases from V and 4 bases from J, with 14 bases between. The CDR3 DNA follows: TGTGCCAGCAGTGAAACTACGGGGTGGGCCACTGAAGCTTTCTTT. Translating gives CASSETTGWATEAFF.

CDR3 in amino acids: CASIHRDRYGYTF. The CDR3 DNA sequence: TGTGCCAGTATCCACAGGGACCGCTATGGCTACACCTTC. The chain carries TRBV19 and TRBJ1-2, with D possibly TRBD1 on 6 matching bases. This CDR3 contains 13 residues. Trimming removed 7 bases at V and 4 bases at J, with 13 bases between. Germline V gene data show CDR1 as LNHDA and CDR2 as SQIVND (reference sequence). Based on the CDR3 plus reference TRBV19 and TRBJ1-2, the full variable domain is DGGITQSPKYLFRKEGQNVTLSCEQNLNHDAMYWYRQDPGQGLRLIYYSQIVNDFQKGDIAEGYSVSREKKESFPLTVTSAQKNPTAFYLCASIHRDRYGYTFGSGTRLTVV.

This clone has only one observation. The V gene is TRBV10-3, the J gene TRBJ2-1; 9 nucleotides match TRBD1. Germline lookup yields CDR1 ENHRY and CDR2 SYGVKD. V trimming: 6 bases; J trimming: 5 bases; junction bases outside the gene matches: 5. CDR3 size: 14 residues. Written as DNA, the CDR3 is TGTGCCATCAGCAGACAGGGGGAGGACAATGAGCAGTTCTTC. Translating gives CAISRQGEDNEQFF.

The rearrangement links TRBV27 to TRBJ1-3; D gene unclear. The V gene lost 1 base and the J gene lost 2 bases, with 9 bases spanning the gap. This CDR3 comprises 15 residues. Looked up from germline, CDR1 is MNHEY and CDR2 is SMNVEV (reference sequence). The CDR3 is CASSLYGDPGNTIYF. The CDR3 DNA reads TGTGCCAGCAGTTTATATGGGGATCCTGGAAACACCATATATTTT.

CDR3 sequence reads: CASSVDRAGEKLFF. In DNA, the CDR3 is TGTGCCAGCAGCGTGGACCGGGCAGGGGAAAAACTGTTTTTT. The chain uses TRBV7-9 and TRBJ1-4, with D perhaps matching TRBD1 (5 bases). Germline values: CDR1 SEHNR, CDR2 FQNEAQ (reference sequence). The CDR3 covers 14 residues. The V and J ends lost 5 bases and 8 bases respectively, with 15 bases between them.

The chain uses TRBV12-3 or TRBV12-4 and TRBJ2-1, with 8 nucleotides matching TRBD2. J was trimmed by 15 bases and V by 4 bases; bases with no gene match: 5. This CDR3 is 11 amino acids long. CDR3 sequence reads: CASSSGLAPFF. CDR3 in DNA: TGTGCCAGCAGTTCCGGACTAGCACCGTTCTTC.

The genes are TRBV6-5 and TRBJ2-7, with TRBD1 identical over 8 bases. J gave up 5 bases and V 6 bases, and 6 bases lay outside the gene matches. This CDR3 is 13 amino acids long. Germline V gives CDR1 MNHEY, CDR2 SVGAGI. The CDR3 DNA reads TGTGCCAGCAGAGGACAGGGAAGGGACGAGCAGTACTTC. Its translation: CASRGQGRDEQYF.

CDR3 loop: CASSVGHSLSGNTIYF. For the CDR3, the DNA is TGTGCCAGCAGCGTGGGCCACTCCCTCTCTGGAAACACCATATATTTT. The chain combines TRBV7-2 with TRBJ1-3, with no clear D. CDR1 and CDR2 (germline): SGHTA, FQGNSA. V lost 5 bases and J lost 0, with 14 bases in between. The CDR3 length is 16 residues.

The CDR3: CASSQEIPGQGAGELFF. For the CDR3, the DNA is TGCGCCAGCAGCCAAGAAATCCCGGGACAGGGGGCCGGGGAGCTGTTTTTT. This chain links TRBV4-3 with TRBJ2-2, with 11 positions matching TRBD1. Looked up from germline, CDR1 is LGHNA and CDR2 is YSLEER. V was pared by 0 bases and J by 6 bases, with 6 bases of the junction left unmatched. This CDR3 spans 17 amino acids.

The CDR3 DNA follows: TGTGCCAGCAGCGACGTCTATGGCTATGGCTACACCTTC. Translated, it gives CASSDVYGYGYTF. The J gene is TRBJ1-2, the V gene TRBV9; no reliable D call. Germline loops: CDR1 SGDLS, CDR2 YYNGEE. V lost 3 bases to trimming and J lost 4 bases, with 10 bases between them. This CDR3 has 13 residues.

The CDR3 DNA reads TGTGCCAGCAGCTTGGTAGCGGACAGTACCTACGAGCAGTACTTC. Residues: CASSLVADSTYEQYF. The genes are TRBV5-5 and TRBJ2-7; D may match TRBD1 or TRBD2 (6 bases each). The CDR3 length is 15 residues. Germline V lookup: CDR1 SGHKS, CDR2 YYEKEE (reference sequence). The germline V and J ends were trimmed by 0 bases and 2 bases, with 12 bases remaining between them.

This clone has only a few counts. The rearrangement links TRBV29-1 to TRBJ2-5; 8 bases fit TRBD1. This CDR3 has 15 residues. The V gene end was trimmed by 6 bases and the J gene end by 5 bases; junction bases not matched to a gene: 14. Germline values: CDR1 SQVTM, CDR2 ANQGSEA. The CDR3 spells CSVEILQGGRETQYF. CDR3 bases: TGCAGCGTCGAAATACTACAGGGGGGCCGGGAGACCCAGTACTTC.

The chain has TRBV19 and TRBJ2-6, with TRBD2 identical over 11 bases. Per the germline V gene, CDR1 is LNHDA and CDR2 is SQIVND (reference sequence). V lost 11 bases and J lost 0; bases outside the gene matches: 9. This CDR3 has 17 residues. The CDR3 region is CAASVAGGSSGANVLTF. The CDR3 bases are TGTGCCGCATCGGTAGCGGGAGGGAGCTCTGGGGCCAACGTCCTGACTTTC. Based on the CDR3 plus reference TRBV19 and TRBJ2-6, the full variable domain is DGGITQSPKYLFRKEGQNVTLSCEQNLNHDAMYWYRQDPGQGLRLIYYSQIVNDFQKGDIAEGYSVSREKKESFPLTVTSAQKNPTAFYLCAASVAGGSSGANVLTFGAGSRLTVL.

The CDR3 sequence: CASSQDPQTSADNEQFF. The CDR3 coding sequence is TGTGCCAGCAGCCAAGATCCTCAGACTAGCGCGGACAATGAGCAGTTCTTC. The chain is built from TRBV4-2 and TRBJ2-1, with TRBD2 matching 8 bases. Trimming at V came to 0 bases and at J to 5 bases, leaving 9 bases not matched to a gene. The CDR3 is 17 amino acids. CDR1 and CDR2 from the germline V gene are LGHNA and YNFKEQ.

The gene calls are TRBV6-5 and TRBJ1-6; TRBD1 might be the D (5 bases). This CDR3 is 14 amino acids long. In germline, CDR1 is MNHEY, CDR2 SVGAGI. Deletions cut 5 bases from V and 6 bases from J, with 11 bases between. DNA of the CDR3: TGTGCCAGCAGTCGGGACTTTAGTAATTCACCCCTCCACTTT. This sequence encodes CASSRDFSNSPLHF.

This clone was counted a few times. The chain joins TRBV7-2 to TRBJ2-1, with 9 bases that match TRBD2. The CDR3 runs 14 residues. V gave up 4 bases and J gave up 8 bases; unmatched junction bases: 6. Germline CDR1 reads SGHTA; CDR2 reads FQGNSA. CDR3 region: CASSSGTSLDEQFF. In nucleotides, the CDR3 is TGTGCCAGCAGCTCCGGGACTAGCTTAGATGAGCAGTTCTTC.

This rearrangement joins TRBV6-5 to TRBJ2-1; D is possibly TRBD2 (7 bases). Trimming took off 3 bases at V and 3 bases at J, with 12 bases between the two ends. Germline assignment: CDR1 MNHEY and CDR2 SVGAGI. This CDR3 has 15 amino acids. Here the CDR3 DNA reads TGTGCCAGCAGTTATAGGAGGGGGGGCTACAATGAGCAGTTCTTC. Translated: CASSYRRGGYNEQFF.

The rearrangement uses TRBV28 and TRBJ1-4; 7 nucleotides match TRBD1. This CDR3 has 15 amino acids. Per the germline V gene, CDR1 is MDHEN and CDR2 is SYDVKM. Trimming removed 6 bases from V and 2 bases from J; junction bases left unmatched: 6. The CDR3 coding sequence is TGTGCCAGCAGGAATGCAGGGGGGACTAATGAAAAACTGTTTTTT. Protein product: CASRNAGGTNEKLFF.

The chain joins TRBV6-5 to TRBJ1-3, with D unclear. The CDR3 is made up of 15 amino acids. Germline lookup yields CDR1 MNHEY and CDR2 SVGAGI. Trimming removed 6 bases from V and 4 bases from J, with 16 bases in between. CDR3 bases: TGTGCCAGCAGACCACCGGGCGCGGGAGGAAACACCATATATTTT. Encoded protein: CASRPPGAGGNTIYF.

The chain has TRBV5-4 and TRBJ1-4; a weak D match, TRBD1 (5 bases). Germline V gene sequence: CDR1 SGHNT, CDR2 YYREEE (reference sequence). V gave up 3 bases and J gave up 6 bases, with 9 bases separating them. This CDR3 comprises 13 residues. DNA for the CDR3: TGTGCCAGCAGCTCGGGGGTTTATGAAAAACTGTTTTTT. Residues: CASSSGVYEKLFF.

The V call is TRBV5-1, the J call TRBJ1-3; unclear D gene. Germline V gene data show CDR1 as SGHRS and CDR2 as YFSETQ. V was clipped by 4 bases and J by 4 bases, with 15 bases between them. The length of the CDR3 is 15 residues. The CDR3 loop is CASSPREAGGNTIYF. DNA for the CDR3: TGCGCCAGCAGCCCCCGGGAGGCAGGAGGAAACACCATATATTTT.

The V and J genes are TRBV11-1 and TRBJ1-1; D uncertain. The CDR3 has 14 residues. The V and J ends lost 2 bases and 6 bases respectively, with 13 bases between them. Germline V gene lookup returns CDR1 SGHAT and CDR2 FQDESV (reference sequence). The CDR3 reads CASSLLTGQAEAFF. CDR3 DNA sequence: TGTGCCAGCAGCTTACTTACCGGTCAGGCTGAAGCTTTCTTT.

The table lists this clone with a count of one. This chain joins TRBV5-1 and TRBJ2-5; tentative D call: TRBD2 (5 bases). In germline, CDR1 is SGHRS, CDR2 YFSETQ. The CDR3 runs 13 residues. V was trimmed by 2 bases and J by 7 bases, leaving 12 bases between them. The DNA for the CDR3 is TGCGCCAGCAGCTTCGGCGCCGAGGGGACCCAGTACTTC. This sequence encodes CASSFGAEGTQYF.

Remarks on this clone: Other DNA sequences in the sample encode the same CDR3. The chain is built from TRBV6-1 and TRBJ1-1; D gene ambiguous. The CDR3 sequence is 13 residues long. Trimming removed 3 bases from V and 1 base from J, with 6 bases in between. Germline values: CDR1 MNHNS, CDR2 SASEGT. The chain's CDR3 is CASSEGWNTEAFF. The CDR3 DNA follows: TGTGCCAGCAGTGAGGGTTGGAACACTGAAGCTTTCTTT.

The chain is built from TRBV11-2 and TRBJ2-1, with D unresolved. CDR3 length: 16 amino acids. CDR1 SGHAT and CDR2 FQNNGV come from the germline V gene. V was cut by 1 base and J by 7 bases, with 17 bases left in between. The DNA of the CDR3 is TGTGCCAGCAGCTTAGTTTCGCTTAGGTTTCGGAATGAGCAGTTCTTC. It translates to CASSLVSLRFRNEQFF.